This T cell receptor beta chain was observed in a study of a mutant IDH1 vaccine in newly diagnosed glioma. At the level of the study: Treated individuals were roughly 62% male and around 40% female, averaging roughly 44 years of age.

The CDR3 is 18 amino acids. Between the trimmed V and J ends, which lost 0 bases and 0 bases, there was a span of 19 bases. Germline assignment: CDR1 GTSNPN and CDR2 SVGIG (reference sequence). Whole-study results and caveats: Variations in leading peripheral T cell clonotypes appeared to have no connection with pseudoprogression.

As to time point: baseline, week 1 (first vaccination visit). Specified treatment: pre-vaccination baseline after standard-of-care therapy. Astrocytomas found in donors were new, WHO grade 3 or 4, IDH1-mutant and ATRX-lost. A word on this clone: Its antigen is currently unknown.

Clones were sequenced by immunoSEQ multiplex PCR, and TCRdb holds only the in-frame ones, with some missing. Among over 14,000 clones, 80% to 90% were seen once, and the ten largest hold around 9%. The sequence derives from a woman between 40 and 55 years old with glioma. Some clones in this sample may be carry-over from other donors' samples. The rearrangement joins TRBV30 to TRBJ2-3, with D unresolved. Material: PBMCs, obtained from a glioma patient treated with radiotherapy, temozolomide or both. For the CDR3, the DNA is TGTGCCTGGAGTGTTTCCTATCGACCCTTTCTCAGCACAGATACGCAGTATTTT. Translation: CAWSVSYRPFLSTDTQYF.